Each of the 30 T cell receptor beta chains below was sequenced from the same sample in a study of shared clonotypes between healthy human individuals. Produced via immunoSEQ multiplex PCR; TCRdb's table is partial and in-frame only. Here the sample spans 470,000 or so clones, approximately 78% being singletons. Sequencing used PBMCs. These receptor sequences come from a woman aged 40-49 years in good health. Some clones in this sample may be carry-over from other donors' samples.

The chain recombines TRBV29-1 with TRBJ2-1; tentatively, D is TRBD1 or TRBD2 (6 bases each). The germline gives CDR1 SQVTM, CDR2 ANQGSEA. The ends were cut back, 2 bases at V and 9 bases at J, with 14 bases in the middle. The CDR3 consists of 13 residues. CDR3 nucleotides: TGCAGCGTTGAAACGGGGGCCGCGCTTGAGCAGTTCTTC. The encoded protein is CSVETGAALEQFF.

This chain connects TRBV18 to TRBJ2-1; D is perhaps TRBD2 (5 bases). The V and J ends lost 3 bases and 3 bases respectively, with 9 bases between them. The CDR3 has 14 amino acids. Germline V gives CDR1 KGHSH, CDR2 LQKENI. The CDR3 protein is CASSPQDFYNEQFF. The CDR3, as DNA: TGTGCCAGCTCACCTCAGGACTTCTACAATGAGCAGTTCTTC.

This chain connects TRBV5-8 to TRBJ2-5; D is tentatively TRBD1 or TRBD2 (6 bases each). Germline V gene data show CDR1 as SGHTS and CDR2 as YDEGEE. The CDR3 spans 14 residues. The V gene lost 0 bases and the J gene lost 4 bases, with 10 bases spanning the gap. This CDR3 is CASSLGGGGETQYF. The CDR3 DNA sequence: TGTGCCAGCAGCTTGGGCGGAGGGGGAGAGACCCAGTACTTC. The full variable domain, completed using reference TRBV5-8 and TRBJ2-5, is EAGVTQSPTHLIKTRGQQATLRCSPISGHTSVYWYQQALGLGLQFLLWYDEGEERNRGNFPPRFSGRQFPNYSSELNVNALELEDSALYLCASSLGGGGETQYFGPGTRLLVL.

The chain combines TRBV19 with TRBJ1-2, with D uncertain. Trimming took off 5 bases at V and 4 bases at J, with 11 bases between the two ends. The germline V gene encodes CDR1 LNHDA and CDR2 SQIVND (reference sequence). The CDR3 covers 13 residues. As DNA, the CDR3 is TGTGCCAGTAGTCCTCGGCCGAGCTATGGCTACACCTTC. Its protein is CASSPRPSYGYTF.

This clone was found once. The V gene is TRBV4-1, the J gene TRBJ2-7; 10 nucleotides match TRBD2. This CDR3 region has 16 residues. The junction had 6 bases not matched to a gene; V was cut back by 2 bases and J by 2 bases. Germline V lookup: CDR1 MGHRA, CDR2 YSYEKL. CDR3 in DNA: TGCGCCAGCAGCCAATCGGGACTAGCGAACACCTACGAGCAGTACTTC. As protein: CASSQSGLANTYEQYF.

V and J are TRBV9 and TRBJ2-5, with TRBD2 matching 8 bases. TRBJ2-7 explains the end of the DNA better; the J call may be wrong. The CDR3 consists of 14 residues. Germline lookup yields CDR1 SGDLS and CDR2 YYNGEE. CDR3 bases: TGTGCCAGCAGCGCAGCGGGAGTCCCCTACGAGCAGTACTTC. Protein sequence: CASSAAGVPYEQYF.

The V gene is TRBV5-1, the J gene TRBJ2-3, with D perhaps TRBD2 (5 bases). CDR3 length equals 15 residues. The ends were cut back, 2 bases at V and 0 bases at J, with 10 bases in the middle. Germline CDR1 reads SGHRS; CDR2 reads YFSETQ. The CDR3 loop reads CASSFGLSSTDTQYF. CDR3 nucleotides: TGCGCCAGCAGCTTCGGACTTTCTAGCACAGATACGCAGTATTTT.

On this clone: One base away lies a much larger clone, so this may be a sequencing read error. Other nucleotide sequences in the sample specify the same CDR3. The chain employs TRBV29-1 and TRBJ1-2; 9 positions match TRBD1. V lost 6 bases, J lost 3 bases, and 5 bases stayed unmatched. Germline values: CDR1 SQVTM, CDR2 ANQGSEA. CDR3 length: 13 residues. The CDR3 region has the DNA TGCAGCGTAGGGGGACAGGGTGACTATGGCTACACCTTC. Protein product: CSVGGQGDYGYTF.

The V call is TRBV18, the J call TRBJ2-5; 9 positions match TRBD1. The CDR3 extends over 14 amino acids. Losses at the gene ends were 6 bases for V and 5 bases for J; bases not matched to a gene: 7. Germline-derived CDR1 and CDR2 are KGHSH and LQKENI. The CDR3 loop is CASSTGGQGETQYF. CDR3 in DNA: TGTGCCAGCTCTACAGGGGGCCAAGGGGAGACCCAGTACTTC.

The rearrangement joins TRBV5-6 to TRBJ1-4; TRBD1 matches 10 bases. The CDR3 has 17 residues. V lost 3 bases to trimming and J lost 3 bases; unmatched junction nucleotides: 8. Per germline, CDR1 SGHDT and CDR2 YYEEEE. CDR3 residues: CASSSTGGGLPNEKLFF. The CDR3 DNA is TGTGCCAGCAGCTCGACAGGGGGCGGGCTGCCTAATGAAAAACTGTTTTTT.

The chain employs TRBV13 and TRBJ2-3; D remains unclear. V was pared by 5 bases and J by 3 bases, with 3 bases between. The CDR3 has 11 amino acids. The V gene's germline CDR1 is PRHDT and CDR2 FYEKMQ (reference sequence). In DNA form, the CDR3 reads TGTGCCAGCAGCCGGACAGATACGCAGTATTTT. This translates into CASSRTDTQYF.

The V gene is TRBV5-1, the J gene TRBJ2-3, with D hard to call. The CDR3 sequence is 14 residues long. The V and J ends lost 4 bases and 0 bases respectively, with 9 bases between them. Germline V CDR1 and CDR2: SGHRS, YFSETQ. DNA for the CDR3: TGCGCCAGCAGCCTCCGGCCTAGCACAGATACGCAGTATTTT. Its translation is CASSLRPSTDTQYF.

The CDR3 loop reads CAIGTSGRDTDTQYF. The CDR3 nucleotides read TGTGCCATCGGGACTAGCGGGAGGGACACAGATACGCAGTATTTT. The V and J genes are TRBV10-3 and TRBJ2-3; 16 nucleotides match TRBD2. The V gene end was trimmed by 8 bases and the J gene end by 2 bases; junction bases not matched to a gene: 1. This CDR3 comprises 15 residues. Germline CDR1 ENHRY, CDR2 SYGVKD.

This clone was observed once. The chain has TRBV7-8 and TRBJ1-2; D gene ambiguous. CDR1 SGHVS and CDR2 FQNEAQ come from the germline V gene. Between the trimmed V and J ends, which lost 0 bases and 11 bases, there was a span of 13 bases. The CDR3 is made up of 13 amino acids. CDR3 protein: CASSLAPLELYTF. DNA of the CDR3: TGTGCCAGCAGCTTAGCGCCGTTGGAACTTTACACCTTC.

V usage is TRBV7-2 and J usage is TRBJ1-3; the D is unclear. The germline V gene has CDR1 SGHTA and CDR2 FQGNSA. The CDR3 is 16 residues long. Deletions cut 2 bases from V and 0 bases from J, with 11 bases between. This CDR3 reads CASSLFSTNSGNTIYF. Here the CDR3 DNA reads TGTGCCAGCAGCTTATTCTCGACAAACTCTGGAAACACCATATATTTT.

V and J are TRBV7-3 and TRBJ2-1; possibly TRBD1 or TRBD2 for D (5 bases each). Deletions cut 1 base from V and 5 bases from J, with 12 bases between. Germline V gene sequence: CDR1 SGHTA, CDR2 FQGTGA. The CDR3 totals 15 residues. CDR3: CASSLMRGADNEQFF. The CDR3 region has the DNA TGTGCCAGCAGCTTAATGAGGGGAGCCGACAATGAGCAGTTCTTC.

This clone turned up a few times. Germline and junction disagree at one end, which may indicate a read error. The J gene is TRBJ1-4, the V gene TRBV6-9; TRBD1 aligns across 7 bases. Per germline, CDR1 MNHGY and CDR2 SVAAGI. The CDR3 contains 10 residues. The CDR3 reads CASSWDRSIF. The CDR3 DNA is TGTGCCAGCTCTTGGGACAGATCTATTTTT.

The chain joins TRBV7-9 to TRBJ1-1, with D tentatively TRBD1 (5 bases). This CDR3 spans 15 amino acids. Trimming stripped 5 bases from V and 1 base from J, with 14 bases between. In germline, CDR1 is SEHNR, CDR2 FQNEAQ (reference sequence). Written as DNA, the CDR3 is TGTGCCAGCAGCCCACCGGGTGACAGGAACACTGAAGCTTTCTTT. It is translated as CASSPPGDRNTEAFF.

The genes are TRBV5-1 and TRBJ2-5; D gene uncertain. Germline CDR1 and CDR2: SGHRS and YFSETQ. CDR3 length: 12 residues. Trimming pared 0 bases from V and 4 bases from J, leaving 4 bases between. CDR3 nucleotide sequence: TGCGCCAGCAGCTTGGCCTTAGAGACCCAGTACTTC. Encoded protein: CASSLALETQYF. The whole variable domain, remainder taken from reference TRBV5-1 and TRBJ2-5, is KAGVTQTPRYLIKTRGQQVTLSCSPISGHRSVSWYQQTPGQGLQFLFEYFSETQRNKGNFPGRFSGRQFSNSRSEMNVSTLELGDSALYLCASSLALETQYFGPGTRLLVL.

Remarks on this clone: A much larger clone sits a single nucleotide away, making a read error possible. V gene TRBV18 combines with J gene TRBJ2-7; D possibly matches TRBD1 or TRBD2 (5 bases each). The CDR3 is made up of 13 amino acids. In germline, CDR1 is KGHSH, CDR2 LQKENI. CDR3 sequence reads: CASSQGSSYGQYF. CDR3 coding DNA: TGTGCCAGCTCACAGGGGAGCTCCTACGGGCAGTACTTC.

CDR3 loop: CSFSPGTLSSYEQYF. CDR3 in DNA: TGCAGCTTTTCCCCCGGGACGCTTAGCTCCTACGAGCAGTACTTC. J is TRBJ2-7 and V is TRBV29-1, with D possibly being TRBD1 or TRBD2 (5 bases each). From germline, CDR1 is SQVTM and CDR2 ANQGSEA. The CDR3 has 15 residues. V lost 8 bases, J lost 0 bases, and 20 bases lay in between.

This chain uses TRBV9 with TRBJ2-6; perhaps TRBD2 as D (6 bases). Per germline, CDR1 SGDLS and CDR2 YYNGEE. This CDR3 comprises 18 residues. V lost 0 bases and J lost 1, with 14 bases in between. Here the CDR3 reads CASSVARGGESGANVLTF. The CDR3 DNA reads TGTGCCAGCAGCGTAGCTCGGGGCGGGGAGTCTGGGGCCAACGTCCTGACTTTC.

The chain couples TRBV20-1 to TRBJ2-1; D unresolved. V lost 4 bases, J lost 5 bases, and 6 bases lay in between. The CDR3 runs 11 residues. Germline V CDR1 and CDR2: DFQATT, SNEGSKA (reference sequence). DNA of the CDR3: TGCAGTGCTATGGTCCACAATGAGCAGTTCTTC. This gives the protein CSAMVHNEQFF.

The gene calls are TRBV7-9 and TRBJ2-3; the match to TRBD2 covers 9 bases. The CDR3 contains 14 residues. The V segment lost 5 bases and the J segment 6 bases; nucleotides outside the gene matches: 6. Germline CDR1 and CDR2: SEHNR and FQNEAQ (reference sequence). In DNA, the CDR3 is TGTGCCAGCAGCCTAGGACTAGCGAGGGATACGCAGTATTTT. Protein: CASSLGLARDTQYF.

V and J are TRBV10-3 and TRBJ2-2, with a weak D call TRBD2 (5 bases). The V end lost 8 bases, the J end lost 0 bases, and 16 bases lay between the germline ends. This CDR3 contains 16 residues. The V gene's germline CDR1 is ENHRY and CDR2 SYGVKD. CDR3 loop: CAIGIQLVANTGELFF. In nucleotides, the CDR3 is TGTGCCATCGGAATCCAACTAGTGGCGAACACCGGGGAGCTGTTTTTT.

This rearrangement joins TRBV19 to TRBJ1-5; the match to TRBD1 covers 8 bases. The CDR3 sequence is 13 residues long. J lost 5 bases, V lost 6 bases, and 3 bases had no gene match. Per germline, CDR1 LNHDA and CDR2 SQIVND (reference sequence). The CDR3 DNA follows: TGTGCCAGTAGCCAGGACAGGGATCAGCCCCAGCATTTT. Translated, it gives CASSQDRDQPQHF.

This clone was recorded a few times. The J gene is TRBJ2-2, the V gene TRBV5-4; D remains ambiguous. The CDR3 spans 15 residues. V dropped 4 bases and J dropped 1 base, with 11 bases sitting between them. Germline V gives CDR1 SGHNT, CDR2 YYREEE (reference sequence). In DNA, the CDR3 is TGTGCCAGCAGCCCCAGTGAGAAGAACACCGGGGAGCTGTTTTTT. Residues: CASSPSEKNTGELFF.

The CDR3 bases are TGCGCCAGCAGCGCCACCGACGGGCCTCTGTTTTTT. Translation gives CASSATDGPLFF. V is TRBV5-1 and J is TRBJ1-4; D gene uncertain. Germline values: CDR1 SGHRS, CDR2 YFSETQ. The CDR3 is 12 residues long. V lost 4 bases, J lost 14 bases, and 15 bases lay in between.

The DNA of the CDR3 is TGTGCCAGCGCGGGGTCGAACACCGGGGAGCTGTTTTTT. Its translation: CASAGSNTGELFF. The rearrangement uses TRBV7-9 and TRBJ2-2; maybe TRBD2 (6 bases). V shed 8 bases and J shed 0 bases, with 7 bases lying between them. There are 13 residues in the CDR3. Germline V CDR1 and CDR2: SEHNR, FQNEAQ (reference sequence). The full variable domain, rest sourced from reference TRBV7-9 and TRBJ2-2, is DTGVSQNPRHKITKRGQNVTFRCDPISEHNRLYWYRQTLGQGPEFLTYFQNEAQLEKSRLLSDRFSAERPKGSFSTLEIQRTEQGDSAMYLCASAGSNTGELFFGEGSRLTVL.

The chain combines TRBV7-2 with TRBJ2-1; maybe TRBD2 (5 bases). The V gene lost 2 bases and the J gene lost 0 bases, with 8 bases spanning the gap. Germline CDR1 SGHTA, CDR2 FQGNSA. CDR3 length: 15 residues. Here the CDR3 reads CASSLTGSSYNEQFF. Here the CDR3 DNA reads TGTGCCAGCAGCTTAACGGGGAGCTCCTACAATGAGCAGTTCTTC.